The rows below give T cell receptor beta chains drawn from one sample of a study of regulatory T cells in long-lasting Graves disease. TCRdb reanalysed the multiplex PCR reads using MiXCR and keeps one entry per CDR3 protein. The sample yields roughly 360,000 distinct CDR3 sequences, 23% seen once. The sequences come from peripheral blood mononuclear cells (PBMCs), collected when the disease was refractory, from a patient treated with antithyroid drugs. Source of these receptors: a woman aged 40 to 49 with Graves disease. Each CDR3 is given with its conserved first and last residue. Fields, in order: CDR3 DNA, CDR3 protein, J gene, clone size, D gene, V gene. The D gene is left open where the match is weak. Size is omitted from some rows. Given values are once, few, many or a class for expanded clones.

TGTGCCAGCAGCGCACGGGGGGGGGCAAATGAAAAACTGTTTTTT | CASSARGGANEKLFF | TRBJ1-4 | . | . | TRBV13
TGCAGTGCTAGGACTAGCGGGAGTCTCGAGCAGTACTTC | CSARTSGSLEQYF | TRBJ2-7 | many | TRBD2 | TRBV20-1
TGTGCCAGCAGCTTAGACACGGACGGTGAAGCTTTCTTT | CASSLDTDGEAFF | TRBJ1-1 | many | . | TRBV11-2
TGTGCCAGGAGGAGGCGGGAGGGTCTCTCCCACGAGCAGTACTTC | CARRRREGLSHEQYF | TRBJ2-7 | many | TRBD2 | TRBV2
TGTGCCAGCAGTTCCGGGACTAGGTTCTACGAGCAGTACTTC | CASSSGTRFYEQYF | TRBJ2-7 | many | TRBD2 | TRBV28
TGTGCCAGCAGCCCCTCGACAACCATGAACACTGAAGCTTTCTTT | CASSPSTTMNTEAFF | TRBJ1-1 | many | . | TRBV7-2
TGCAGTGGATTAGCGGACTACGAGCAGTACTTC | CSGLADYEQYF | TRBJ2-7 | . | . | TRBV20-1
TGCAGTGCTATGCGGCAGCCAAATGAAAAACTGTTTTTT | CSAMRQPNEKLFF | TRBJ1-4 | many | . | TRBV20-1
TGTGCCAGCAGCCCCCATGATGAAATACGCAAGCAGTACTTC | CASSPHDEIRKQYF | TRBJ2-7 | . | . | TRBV2
TGCAGTGCACATGGGTTGAGGCTAGCATTAAAGACCCAGTACTTC | CSAHGLRLALKTQYF | TRBJ2-5 | many | . | TRBV20-1
TGTGCCAGCAGCCCTTCTCCCCCTCAGAATAGAGGGGATGGCTACACCTTC | CASSPSPPQNRGDGYTF | TRBJ1-2 | . | . | TRBV7-3
TGTGCCAGCAGAGGGGTAGCACAGGAGACCCAGTACTTC | CASRGVAQETQYF | TRBJ2-5 | many | . | TRBV6-1
TGCAGCGTTGCAGGGGCCCTGGATCAGCCCCAGCATTTT | CSVAGALDQPQHF | TRBJ1-5 | many | . | TRBV29-1
TGTGCCAGCAGCCCGCAACTAAGCGGGAGGTTCTACGAGCAGTACTTC | CASSPQLSGRFYEQYF | TRBJ2-7 | . | TRBD2 | TRBV3-1
TGCGCCAGCAGCTCCACTTCGGAGAACACCGGGGAGCTGTTTTTT | CASSSTSENTGELFF | TRBJ2-2 | few | . | TRBV5-1
TGCAGTGCTAGAGGGAGCTGGTTGTATGGCTACACCTTC | CSARGSWLYGYTF | TRBJ1-2 | many | . | TRBV20-1
TGTGCCACCAGCAGAGCCCCAGGGGGGTCGAACACCGGGGAGCTGTTTTTT | CATSRAPGGSNTGELFF | TRBJ2-2 | . | . | TRBV15
TGTGCCTGGAGTGTAGAGGGGGGGCAGAAACCTGCGGGAGTAAGCTCCTACGAGCAGTACTTC | CAWSVEGGQKPAGVSSYEQYF | TRBJ2-7 | . | . | TRBV30
TGTGCCAGCAGCGTAGGAATAGGTGAGACCCAGTACTTC | CASSVGIGETQYF | TRBJ2-5 | many | . | TRBV9
TGTGCCAGCAAGAGCGGCCTAATTGACACCGGGGAGCTGTTTTTT | CASKSGLIDTGELFF | TRBJ2-2 | . | . | TRBV2
TGTGCCAGCAGTCGACAGGGGACATTCCTGGATGACACCATATATTTT | CASSRQGTFLDDTIYF | TRBJ1-3 | . | TRBD1 | TRBV6-2/TRBV6-3
TGCGCCAGCAGCCGGGACAGGGAAAACATTCAGTACTTC | CASSRDRENIQYF | TRBJ2-4 | . | TRBD1 | TRBV10-1
TGTGCCAGCAGCTTTCATCCCGGGACTAGCGGCTACGAGCAGTACTTC | CASSFHPGTSGYEQYF | TRBJ2-7 | . | TRBD2 | TRBV7-9